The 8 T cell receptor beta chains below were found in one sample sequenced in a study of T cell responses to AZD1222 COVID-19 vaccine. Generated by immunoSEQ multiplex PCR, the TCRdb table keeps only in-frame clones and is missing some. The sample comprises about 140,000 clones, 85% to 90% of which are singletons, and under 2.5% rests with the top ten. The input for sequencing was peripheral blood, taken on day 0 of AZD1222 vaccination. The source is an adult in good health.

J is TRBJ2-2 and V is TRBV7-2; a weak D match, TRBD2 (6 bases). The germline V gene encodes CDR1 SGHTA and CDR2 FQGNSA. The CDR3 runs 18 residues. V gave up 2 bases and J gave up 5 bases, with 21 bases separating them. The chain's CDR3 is CASSLYRGLSLVTGELFF. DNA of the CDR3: TGTGCCAGCAGCTTATACCGAGGACTAAGTTTAGTAACCGGGGAGCTGTTTTTT.

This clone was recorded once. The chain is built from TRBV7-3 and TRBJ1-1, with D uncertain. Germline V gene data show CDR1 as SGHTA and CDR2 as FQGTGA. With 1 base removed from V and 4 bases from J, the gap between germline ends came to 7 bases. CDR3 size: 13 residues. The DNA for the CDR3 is TGTGCCAGCAGCTTAAGTGCAGTCACTGAAGCTTTCTTT. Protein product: CASSLSAVTEAFF.

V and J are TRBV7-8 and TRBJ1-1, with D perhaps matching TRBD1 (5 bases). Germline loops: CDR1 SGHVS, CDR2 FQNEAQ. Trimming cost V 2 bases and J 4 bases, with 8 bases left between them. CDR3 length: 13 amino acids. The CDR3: CASSLYQGTEAFF. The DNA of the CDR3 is TGTGCCAGCAGCTTATACCAGGGCACTGAAGCTTTCTTT.

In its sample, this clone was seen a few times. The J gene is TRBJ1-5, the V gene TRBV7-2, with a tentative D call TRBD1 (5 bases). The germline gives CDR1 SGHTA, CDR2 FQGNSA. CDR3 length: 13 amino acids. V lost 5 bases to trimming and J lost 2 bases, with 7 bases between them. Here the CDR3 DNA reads TGTGCCAGCAGCATCAGGGGCAATCAGCCCCAGCATTTT. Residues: CASSIRGNQPQHF.

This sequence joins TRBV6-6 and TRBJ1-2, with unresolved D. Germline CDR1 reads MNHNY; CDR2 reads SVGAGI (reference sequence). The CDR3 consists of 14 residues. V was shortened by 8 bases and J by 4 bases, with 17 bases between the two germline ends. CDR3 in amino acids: CASSREDVPYGYTF. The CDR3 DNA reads TGTGCCAGCTCTAGGGAGGACGTACCCTATGGCTACACCTTC.

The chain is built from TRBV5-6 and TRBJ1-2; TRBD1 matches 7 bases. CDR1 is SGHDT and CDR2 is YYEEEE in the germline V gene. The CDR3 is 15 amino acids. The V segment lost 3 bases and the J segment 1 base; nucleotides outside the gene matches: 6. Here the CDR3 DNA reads TGTGCCAGCAGCTGGGGGGACAGCGTTAACTATGGCTACACCTTC. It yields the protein CASSWGDSVNYGYTF.

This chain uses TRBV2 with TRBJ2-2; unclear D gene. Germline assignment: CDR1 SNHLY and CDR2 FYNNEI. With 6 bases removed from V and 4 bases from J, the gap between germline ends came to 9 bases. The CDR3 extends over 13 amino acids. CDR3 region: CASSPTSTGELFF. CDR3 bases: TGTGCCAGCAGCCCGACATCCACCGGGGAGCTGTTTTTT.

As DNA, the CDR3 is TGTGCCAGCAGCTTTGACAGGGGAGGTATCTATGGCTACACCTTC. This encodes CASSFDRGGIYGYTF. The V gene is TRBV11-1, the J gene TRBJ1-2; 8 bases are a match to TRBD1. This CDR3 is built from 15 residues. V shed 3 bases and J 4 bases; nucleotides not matched to a gene: 7. Germline loops: CDR1 SGHAT, CDR2 FQDESV (reference sequence). Together with reference TRBV11-1 and TRBJ1-2, the CDR3 gives the full variable domain: EAEVAQSPRYKITEKSQAVAFWCDPISGHATLYWYRQILGQGPELLVQFQDESVVDDSQLPKDRFSAERLKGVDSTLKIQPAELGDSAMYLCASSFDRGGIYGYTFGSGTRLTVV.